Detailed here is one T cell receptor beta chain. Its antigen remains unknown. The data stem from a study of cytomegalovirus exposure and HLA in healthy donors. General observations from the study: Prediction of most subjects' HLA-A and HLA-B alleles by TCR beta sequences was reportedly accurate.

It was with 60 Vbeta and 13 Jbeta primers that the PCR ran. This table comes from immunoSEQ multiplex PCR, and its TCRdb copy is limited to in-frame clones, with some not included. Altogether about 140,000 clones are present, 70% to 80% being singletons, with the ten largest covering 4.5% to 6%. V was pared by 0 bases and J by 5 bases, with 11 bases between. CDR3 length: 14 residues. CDR1 is SGDLS, CDR2 YYNGEE, per germline. The chain uses TRBV9 and TRBJ2-5; the D gene is possibly TRBD1 (5 bases). The TCR sequence derives from a woman in her forties or fifties in good health and CMV-seronegative. Sequencing input: PBMCs. The CDR3 DNA reads as TGTGCCAGCAGCGTAGGGCAGGGAAGGGAGACCCAGTACTTC. It codes for CASSVGQGRETQYF.